This T cell receptor (beta chain) was sequenced for a study of a mutant IDH1 vaccine in newly diagnosed glioma. The overall study: Following radiotherapy alone, or alongside temozolomide cycles, vaccination was started after an interval of 4-6 weeks. The treated group averaged about 41 years old and was around 62% male, approximately 38% female. The timing of visit V12 was week 35, and that of visit V13 was week 47.

With respect to this clone: The antigen remains undetermined.

Time point defined: week 35, safety follow-up. The investigators gave 300 ug of mutant IDH1 20-mer peptide in each vaccine dose, together with topical imiquimod. Patients in the study were vaccinated eight times, receiving shots in weeks 1, 3, 5, 7, 11, 15, 19 and 23. The CDR3 contains 13 residues. Germline CDR1 is SQVTM and CDR2 is ANQGSEA. Trimming left V 4 bases short and J 1 base short, with 10 bases between. The assay was immunoSEQ multiplex PCR, and TCRdb's table has in-frame clones only and misses some. The sample yields approximately 62,000 clones, around 84% seen once. V is TRBV29-1 and J is TRBJ1-2; no firm D call. The material was PBMCs, obtained from a glioma patient whose treatment included an IDH1 peptide vaccine. The clonotype originates from a man under 40 with glioma. CDR3 nucleotide sequence: TGCAGCGTTGGACGGACCTTTAACTATGGCTACACCTTC. Translation gives CSVGRTFNYGYTF.